This T cell receptor beta chain was documented in a study of patients and donors after allogeneic stem cell transplantation. This clonotype turned up a few times. TCRdb re-called the RT-PCR reads through MiXCR, storing one row per CDR3 protein. The table has fewer than 75,000 distinct CDR3 sequences, 26% seen once. Germline V gene lookup returns CDR1 KGHSH and CDR2 LQKENI. This CDR3 has 15 amino acids. Trimming shortened V by 4 bases and J by 0 bases, and 10 bases separated the two germline ends. The J gene is TRBJ2-1, the V gene TRBV18; D is unclear. The sequencing input was blood, either unsorted or a sorted T cell fraction (not recorded which). The receptor was derived from a human donor who was either an allogeneic HSCT recipient or a stem cell or donor lymphocyte infusion donor (not recorded which). It is not recorded whose cells these are; they may come from a transplant donor. In DNA, the CDR3 is TGTGCCAGCTCACTCCTGGATAGCTCCTACAATGAGCAGTTCTTC. It encodes CASSLLDSSYNEQFF.